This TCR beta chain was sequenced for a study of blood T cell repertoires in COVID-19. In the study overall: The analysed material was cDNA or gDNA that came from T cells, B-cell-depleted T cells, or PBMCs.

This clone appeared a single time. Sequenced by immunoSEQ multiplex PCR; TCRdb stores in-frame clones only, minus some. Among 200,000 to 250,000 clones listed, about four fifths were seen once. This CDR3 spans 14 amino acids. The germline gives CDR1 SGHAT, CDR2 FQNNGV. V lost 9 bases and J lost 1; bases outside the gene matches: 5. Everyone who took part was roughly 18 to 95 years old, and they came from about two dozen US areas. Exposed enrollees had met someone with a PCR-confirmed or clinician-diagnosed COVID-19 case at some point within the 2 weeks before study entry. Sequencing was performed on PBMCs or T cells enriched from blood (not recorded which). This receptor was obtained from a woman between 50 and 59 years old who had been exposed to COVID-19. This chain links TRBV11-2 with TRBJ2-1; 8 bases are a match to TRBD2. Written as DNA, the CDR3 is TGTGCCAGGTCGGGGGGGCCGTCCTACAATGAGCAGTTCTTC. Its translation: CARSGGPSYNEQFF.